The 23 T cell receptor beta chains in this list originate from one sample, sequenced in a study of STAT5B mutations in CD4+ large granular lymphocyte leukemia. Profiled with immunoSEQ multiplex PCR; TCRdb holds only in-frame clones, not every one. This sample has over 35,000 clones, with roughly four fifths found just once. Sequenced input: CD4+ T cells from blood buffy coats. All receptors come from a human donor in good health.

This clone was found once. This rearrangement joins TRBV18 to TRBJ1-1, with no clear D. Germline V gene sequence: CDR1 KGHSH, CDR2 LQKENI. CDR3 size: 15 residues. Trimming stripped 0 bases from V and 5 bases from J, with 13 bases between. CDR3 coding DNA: TGTGCCAGCTCACCACCCGCGCGGGCGCGGACTGAAGCTTTCTTT. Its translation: CASSPPARARTEAFF. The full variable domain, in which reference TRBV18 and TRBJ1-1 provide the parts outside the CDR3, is NAGVMQNPRHLVRRRGQEARLRCSPMKGHSHVYWYRQLPEEGLKFMVYLQKENIIDESGMPKERFSAEFPKEGPSILRIQQVVRGDSAAYFCASSPPARARTEAFFGQGTRLTVV.

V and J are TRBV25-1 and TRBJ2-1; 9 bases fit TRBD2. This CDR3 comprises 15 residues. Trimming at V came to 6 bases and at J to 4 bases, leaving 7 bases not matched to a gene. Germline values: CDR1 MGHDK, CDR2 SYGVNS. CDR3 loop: CASRISGGLYNEQFF. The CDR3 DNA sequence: TGTGCCAGCAGAATTAGCGGGGGACTTTACAATGAGCAGTTCTTC.

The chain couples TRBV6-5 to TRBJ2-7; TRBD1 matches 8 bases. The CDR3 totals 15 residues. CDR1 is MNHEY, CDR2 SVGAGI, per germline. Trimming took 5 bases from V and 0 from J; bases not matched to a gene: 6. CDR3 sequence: CASSQRQGSSYEQYF. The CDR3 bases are TGTGCCAGCAGTCAAAGACAGGGGAGCTCCTACGAGCAGTACTTC.

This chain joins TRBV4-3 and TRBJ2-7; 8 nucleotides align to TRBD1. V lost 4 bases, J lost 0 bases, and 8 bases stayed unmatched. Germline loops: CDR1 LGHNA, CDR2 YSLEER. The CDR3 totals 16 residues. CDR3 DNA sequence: TGCGCCAGCAGCCGGGTACAGGGGGGCGCCTCCTACGAGCAGTACTTC. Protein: CASSRVQGGASYEQYF.

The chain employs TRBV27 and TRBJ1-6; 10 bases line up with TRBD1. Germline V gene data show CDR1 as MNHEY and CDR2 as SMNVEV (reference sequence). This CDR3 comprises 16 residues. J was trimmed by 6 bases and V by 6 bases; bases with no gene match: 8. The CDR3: CASRLGTGVSNSPLHF. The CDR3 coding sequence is TGTGCCAGCAGACTCGGGACAGGGGTCTCTAATTCACCCCTCCACTTT.

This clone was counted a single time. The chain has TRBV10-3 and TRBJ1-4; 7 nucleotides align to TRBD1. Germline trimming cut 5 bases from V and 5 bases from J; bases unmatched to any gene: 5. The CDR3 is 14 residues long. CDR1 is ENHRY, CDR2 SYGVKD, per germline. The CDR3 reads CAISQGVANEKLFF. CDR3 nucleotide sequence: TGTGCCATCAGTCAGGGGGTAGCAAATGAAAAACTGTTTTTT.

CDR3 in DNA: TGTGCCAGCAGCTTAGCCCTGGAAGAGACCCAGTACTTC. It is translated as CASSLALEETQYF. The chain couples TRBV13 to TRBJ2-5; no firm D call. The V gene's germline CDR1 is PRHDT and CDR2 FYEKMQ (reference sequence). The germline V and J ends were trimmed by 1 base and 3 bases, with 6 bases remaining between them. This CDR3 is 13 amino acids long.

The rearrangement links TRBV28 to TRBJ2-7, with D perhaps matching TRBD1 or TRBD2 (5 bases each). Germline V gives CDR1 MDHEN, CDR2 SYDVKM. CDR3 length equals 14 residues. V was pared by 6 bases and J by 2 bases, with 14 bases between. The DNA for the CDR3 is TGTGCCAGCAGATCTCAGGGAGAGACCTACGAGCAGTACTTC. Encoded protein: CASRSQGETYEQYF.

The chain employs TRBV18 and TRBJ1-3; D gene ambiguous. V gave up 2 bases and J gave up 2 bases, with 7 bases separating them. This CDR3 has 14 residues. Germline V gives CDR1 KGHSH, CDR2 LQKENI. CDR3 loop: CASSPNGAGNTIYF. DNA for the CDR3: TGTGCCAGCTCACCAAACGGGGCTGGAAACACCATATATTTT.

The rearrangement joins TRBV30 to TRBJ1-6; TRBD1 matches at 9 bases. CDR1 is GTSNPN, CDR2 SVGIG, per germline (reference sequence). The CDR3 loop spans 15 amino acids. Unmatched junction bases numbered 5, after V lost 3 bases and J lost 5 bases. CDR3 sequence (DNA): TGTGCCTGGAGGTCTGGGGACAGGGATAATTCACCCCTCCACTTT. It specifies CAWRSGDRDNSPLHF.

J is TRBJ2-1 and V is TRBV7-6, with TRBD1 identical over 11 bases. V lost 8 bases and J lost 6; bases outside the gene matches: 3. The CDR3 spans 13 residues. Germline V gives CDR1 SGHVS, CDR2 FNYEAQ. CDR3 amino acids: CASGTGGVNEQFF. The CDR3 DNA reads TGTGCCAGCGGGACAGGGGGGGTCAATGAGCAGTTCTTC. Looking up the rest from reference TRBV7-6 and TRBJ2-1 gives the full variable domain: GAGVSQSPRYKVTKRGQDVALRCDPISGHVSLYWYRQALGQGPEFLTYFNYEAQQDKSGLPNDRFSAERPEGSISTLTIQRTEQRDSAMYRCASGTGGVNEQFFGPGTRLTVL.

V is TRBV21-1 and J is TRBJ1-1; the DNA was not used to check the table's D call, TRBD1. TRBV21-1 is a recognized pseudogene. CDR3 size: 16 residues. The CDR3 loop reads CASPKNGDSTNTEAFF. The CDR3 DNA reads TGTGCCAGCCCCAAAAACGGGGACAGCACGAACACTGAAGCTTTCTTT.

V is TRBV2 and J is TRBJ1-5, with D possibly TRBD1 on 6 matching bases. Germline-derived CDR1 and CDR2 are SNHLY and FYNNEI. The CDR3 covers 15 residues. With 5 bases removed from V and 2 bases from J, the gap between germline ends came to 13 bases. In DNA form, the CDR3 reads TGTGCCAGCAGTTACGGACAGTCTCGCAATCAGCCCCAGCATTTT. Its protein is CASSYGQSRNQPQHF.

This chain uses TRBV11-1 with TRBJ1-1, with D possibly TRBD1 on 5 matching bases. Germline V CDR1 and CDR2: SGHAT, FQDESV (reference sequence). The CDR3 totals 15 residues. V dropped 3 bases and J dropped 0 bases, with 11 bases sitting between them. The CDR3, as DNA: TGTGCCAGCAGCTTTCGGGGGATGGTGAACACTGAAGCTTTCTTT. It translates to CASSFRGMVNTEAFF.

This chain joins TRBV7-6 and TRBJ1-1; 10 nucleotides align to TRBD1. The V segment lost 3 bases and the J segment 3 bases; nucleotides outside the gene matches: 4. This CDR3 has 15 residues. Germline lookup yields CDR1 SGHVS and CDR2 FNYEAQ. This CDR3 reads CASSFRQGADTEAFF. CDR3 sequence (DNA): TGTGCCAGCAGCTTCCGACAGGGGGCGGACACTGAAGCTTTCTTT.

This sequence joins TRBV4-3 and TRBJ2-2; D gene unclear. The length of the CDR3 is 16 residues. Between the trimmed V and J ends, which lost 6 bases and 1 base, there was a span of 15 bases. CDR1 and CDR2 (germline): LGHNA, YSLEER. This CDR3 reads CASSRTVAQNTGELFF. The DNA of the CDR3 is TGCGCCAGCAGTCGGACGGTGGCACAGAACACCGGGGAGCTGTTTTTT.

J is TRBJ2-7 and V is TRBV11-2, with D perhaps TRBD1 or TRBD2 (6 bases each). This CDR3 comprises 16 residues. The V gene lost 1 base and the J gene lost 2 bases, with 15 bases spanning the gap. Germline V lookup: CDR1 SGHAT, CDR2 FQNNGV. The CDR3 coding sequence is TGTGCCAGCAGCTTAGTGGGGGGCGGGAAAACCTACGAGCAGTACTTC. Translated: CASSLVGGGKTYEQYF.

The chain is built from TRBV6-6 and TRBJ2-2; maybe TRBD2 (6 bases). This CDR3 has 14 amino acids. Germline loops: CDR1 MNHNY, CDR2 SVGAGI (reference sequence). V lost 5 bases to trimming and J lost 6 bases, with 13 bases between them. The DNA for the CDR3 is TGTGCCAGCAGTCCCCCGGACTATGCCGGGGAGCTGTTTTTT. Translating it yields CASSPPDYAGELFF.

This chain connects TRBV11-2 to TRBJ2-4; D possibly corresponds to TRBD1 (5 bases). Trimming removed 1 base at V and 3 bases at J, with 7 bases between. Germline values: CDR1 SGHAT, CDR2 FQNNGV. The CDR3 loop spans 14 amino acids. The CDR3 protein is CASSLGGGKNIQYF. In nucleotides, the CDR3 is TGTGCCAGCAGCTTAGGGGGCGGCAAAAACATTCAGTACTTC. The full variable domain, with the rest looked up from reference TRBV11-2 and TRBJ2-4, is EAGVAQSPRYKIIEKRQSVAFWCNPISGHATLYWYQQILGQGPKLLIQFQNNGVVDDSQLPKDRFSAERLKGVDSTLKIQPAKLEDSAVYLCASSLGGGKNIQYFGAGTRLSVL.

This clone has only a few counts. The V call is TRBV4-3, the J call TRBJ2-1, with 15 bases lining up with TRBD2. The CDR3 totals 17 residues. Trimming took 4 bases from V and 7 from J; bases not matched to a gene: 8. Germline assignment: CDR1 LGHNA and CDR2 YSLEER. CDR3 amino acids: CASSRWTGTSGRNEQFF. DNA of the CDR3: TGCGCCAGCAGCCGCTGGACGGGGACTAGCGGGAGGAATGAGCAGTTCTTC.

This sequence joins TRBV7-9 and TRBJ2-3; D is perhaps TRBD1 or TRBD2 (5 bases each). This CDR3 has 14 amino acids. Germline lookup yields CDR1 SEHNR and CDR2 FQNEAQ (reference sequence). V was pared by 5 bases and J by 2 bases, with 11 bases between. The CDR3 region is CASSTEGLTDTQYF. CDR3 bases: TGTGCCAGCAGCACCGAGGGGCTCACAGATACGCAGTATTTT. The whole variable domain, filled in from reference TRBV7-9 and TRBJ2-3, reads DTGVSQNPRHKITKRGQNVTFRCDPISEHNRLYWYRQTLGQGPEFLTYFQNEAQLEKSRLLSDRFSAERPKGSFSTLEIQRTEQGDSAMYLCASSTEGLTDTQYFGPGTRLTVL.

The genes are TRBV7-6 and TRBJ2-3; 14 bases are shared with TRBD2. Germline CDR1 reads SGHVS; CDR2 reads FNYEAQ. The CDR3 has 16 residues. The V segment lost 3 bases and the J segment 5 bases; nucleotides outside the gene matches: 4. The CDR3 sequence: CASSLGLAGAVDTQYF. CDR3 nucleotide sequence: TGTGCCAGCAGCTTGGGACTAGCGGGAGCGGTAGATACGCAGTATTTT.

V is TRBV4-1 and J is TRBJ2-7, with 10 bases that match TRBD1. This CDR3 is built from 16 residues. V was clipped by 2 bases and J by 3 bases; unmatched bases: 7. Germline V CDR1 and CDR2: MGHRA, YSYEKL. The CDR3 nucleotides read TGCGCCAGCAGCCAAAATTCCGGGACAGGGGTCTACGAGCAGTACTTC. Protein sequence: CASSQNSGTGVYEQYF.